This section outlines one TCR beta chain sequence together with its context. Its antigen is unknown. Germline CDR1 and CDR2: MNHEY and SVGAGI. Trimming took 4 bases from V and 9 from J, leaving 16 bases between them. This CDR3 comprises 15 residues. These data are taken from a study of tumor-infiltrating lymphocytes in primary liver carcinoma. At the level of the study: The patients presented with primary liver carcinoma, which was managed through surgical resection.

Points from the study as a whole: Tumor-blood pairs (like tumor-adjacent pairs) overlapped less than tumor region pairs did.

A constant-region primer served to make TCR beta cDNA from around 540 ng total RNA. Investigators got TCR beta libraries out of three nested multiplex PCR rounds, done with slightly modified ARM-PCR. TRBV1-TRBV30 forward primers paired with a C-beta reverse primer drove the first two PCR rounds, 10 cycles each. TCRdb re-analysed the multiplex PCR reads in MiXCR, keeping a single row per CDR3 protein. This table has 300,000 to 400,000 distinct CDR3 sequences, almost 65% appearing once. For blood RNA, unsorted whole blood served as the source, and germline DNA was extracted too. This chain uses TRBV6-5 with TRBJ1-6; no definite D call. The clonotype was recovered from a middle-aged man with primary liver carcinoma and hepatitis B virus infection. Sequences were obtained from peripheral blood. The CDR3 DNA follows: TGTGCCAGCAGTTTCGGGGTAAATGGGAGTTCACCCCTCCACTTT. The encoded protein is CASSFGVNGSSPLHF.